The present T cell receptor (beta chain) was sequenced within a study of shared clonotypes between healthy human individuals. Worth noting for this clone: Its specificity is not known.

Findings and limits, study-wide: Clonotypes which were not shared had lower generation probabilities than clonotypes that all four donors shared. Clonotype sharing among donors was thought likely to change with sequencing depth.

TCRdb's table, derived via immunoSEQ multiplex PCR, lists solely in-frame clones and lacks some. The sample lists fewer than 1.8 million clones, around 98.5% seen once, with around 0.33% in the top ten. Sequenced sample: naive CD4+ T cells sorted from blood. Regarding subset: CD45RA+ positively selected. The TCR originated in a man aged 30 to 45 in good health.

CDR3 loop: CASSLPGGVSNQPQHF. The CDR3 DNA is TGTGCCAGCAGCTTACCCGGGGGGGTTAGCAATCAGCCCCAGCATTTT. V gene TRBV28 combines with J gene TRBJ1-5; TRBD1 is a possible D gene (5 bases). Germline-derived CDR1 and CDR2 are MDHEN and SYDVKM. The ends were cut back, 6 bases at V and 0 bases at J, with 15 bases in the middle. The CDR3 has 16 amino acids.